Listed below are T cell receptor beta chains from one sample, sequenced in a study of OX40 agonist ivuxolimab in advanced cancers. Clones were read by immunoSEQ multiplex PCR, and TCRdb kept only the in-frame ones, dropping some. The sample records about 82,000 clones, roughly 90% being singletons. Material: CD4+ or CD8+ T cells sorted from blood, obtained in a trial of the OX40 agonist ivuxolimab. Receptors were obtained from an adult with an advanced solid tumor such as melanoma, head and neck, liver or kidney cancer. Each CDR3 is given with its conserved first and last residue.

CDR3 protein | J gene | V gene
CASSQERVDTQYF | TRBJ2-3 | TRBV4-2
CASSLGDTSVTQYF | TRBJ2-5 | TRBV28
CASSSAVGQGYGYTF | TRBJ1-2 | TRBV5-4
CASRGGKSYNEQFF | TRBJ2-1 | TRBV6-6
CASSEIDRPTGELFF | TRBJ2-2 | TRBV5-4
CAWRARGRQETQYF | TRBJ2-5 | TRBV30
CASSSISGGFGYTF | TRBJ1-2 | TRBV28
CAWKPLPGRGSGNTIYF | TRBJ1-3 | TRBV30
CASSVGPTGLYNEQFF | TRBJ2-1 | TRBV9
CASSVPPRDYEQYF | TRBJ2-7 | TRBV5-4
CASSPREGAGYGYTF | TRBJ1-2 | TRBV18
CASLDRGNTGELFF | TRBJ2-2 | TRBV5-1
CASSYTGDSKNIQYF | TRBJ2-4 | TRBV2
CASSSNRQTTNEKLFF | TRBJ1-4 | TRBV28
CASSPGPSRAYGYTF | TRBJ1-2 | TRBV28
CASSFVGTGGDTQYF | TRBJ2-3 | TRBV27
CASSRGLINQPQHF | TRBJ1-5 | TRBV19
CASSLYRQGYGYTF | TRBJ1-2 | TRBV28
CASSQDTGMNTEAFF | TRBJ1-1 | TRBV5-1
CASSSKGVSYNSPLHF | TRBJ1-6 | TRBV5-6
CASSLEGPEETQYF | TRBJ2-5 | TRBV28
CASSAGIGEKLFF | TRBJ1-4 | TRBV5-1
CASHPGSSTGELFF | TRBJ2-2 | TRBV5-4
CASSPQGFSGNTIYF | TRBJ1-3 | TRBV5-1
CASSRTSGRADNEQFF | TRBJ2-1 | TRBV21-1
CASSWDGGPPQHF | TRBJ1-5 | TRBV7-9
CASSQDGHGQGAFFFNYGYTF | TRBJ1-2 | TRBV4-2
CASSPQGNYGYTF | TRBJ1-2 | TRBV2
CASRPGTGRDEQYF | TRBJ2-7 | TRBV5-1
CASTRADRGKTEAFF | TRBJ1-1 | TRBV6-6
CASSDPSGLSQGRQYF | TRBJ2-3 | TRBV25-1
CASYRQGVTEAFF | TRBJ1-1 | TRBV28
CASSGTGYEQYF | TRBJ2-7 | TRBV2
CASSYSIGQYF | TRBJ2-7 | TRBV6-5
CASSTLRADYGYTF | TRBJ1-2 | TRBV11-2
CASSVVGTSYEQYF | TRBJ2-7 | TRBV27
CASSTRQAWNIQYF | TRBJ2-4 | TRBV11-2
CASSIFIASGVNEQFF | TRBJ2-1 | TRBV19
CANSAGGNTGELFF | TRBJ2-2 | TRBV28